This TCR beta chain derives from a study of blood T cell repertoires in COVID-19 (dated by TCRdb to 2018 to 2020). Concerning the study at large: Samples covering the acute and convalescent phases of COVID-19 were provided by collaborators in the United States, Italy and Spain. Subjects who had been exposed to COVID-19, were actively infected with it, or had recovered from it provided the deeply sampled blood TCRbeta repertoires that made up the dataset. The repertoires were released in a freely available public database intended as a resource for research on the immune response to SARS-CoV-2. The sample metadata nearly always contained a de-identified subject ID, COVID-19 status, age in years and sex. HLA class I and class II types, where available, came from metadata supplied by the sample provider rather than from assay-based typing. The samples were drawn from two sources: the first 160 participants of the ongoing ImmuneRACE study, and fewer than 1,500 subjects contributed by 6 global collaborators. The prospective study material was composed of cDNA or gDNA derived from T cells, B-cell-depleted T cells, or PBMCs. On the study overall, not on this receptor specifically: The quantity of clinical and demographic metadata differed by source and by participant and was supplied without curation.

The CDR3 sequence holds 16 residues, the cysteine and phenylalanine included. Only the CDR3 portion is preserved as DNA: 48 bases, with reading frame beginning at the first base. From a lookup of the germline V gene (reference sequence), CDR1 and CDR2 are MNHEY and SMNVEV. The trim is 3 bases for V and 2 bases for J, with a gap of 17 bases between the germline ends. TCRbeta CDR3 regions were amplified from genomic DNA by means of the immunoSEQ Assay, a bias-controlled multiplex PCR. Per the authors' processing: Within the assay, amplification of reference gene primers was used to estimate how many nucleated cells each sample contained. To quantify the absolute abundance of each unique TCRbeta CDR3 rearrangement, sequence reads were collapsed and filtered. For each sample, productive Simpson clonality was calculated as the square root of Simpson's diversity index across productive rearrangements. TCRdb provides this immuneACCESS table in a form limited to in-frame rearrangements. Some clones are lacking; in checked studies, under half of them reflect an unresolved V gene, and why the rest are absent is not known. The DNA was the basis for D and trimming; V, J and clone size are from that table. Present in this sample are 210,000 or so clones, roughly 80% of which were seen just once. The top ten hold over 15% of the sample.

The collaborating institutions used their own protocols to collect whole blood in K2EDTA tubes. For TCRbeta analysis, collaborator samples were shipped as frozen whole blood, as isolated PBMCs, or as DNA extracted from either sample type. In the case of this clone: Which antigen it targets is not known. Per-nucleotide qualities are absent, and no much larger clonotype sits a single base away.

Material: peripheral blood. This clonotype was sampled from a woman older than 75 with active or convalescent COVID-19. The chain couples TRBV27 to TRBJ2-7, with the D gene call left open. In nucleotides, the sequence is TGTGCCAGCAGTTTTAACGTAAAGCGAGGTACCTACGAGCAGTACTTC. This translates into CASSFNVKRGTYEQYF.